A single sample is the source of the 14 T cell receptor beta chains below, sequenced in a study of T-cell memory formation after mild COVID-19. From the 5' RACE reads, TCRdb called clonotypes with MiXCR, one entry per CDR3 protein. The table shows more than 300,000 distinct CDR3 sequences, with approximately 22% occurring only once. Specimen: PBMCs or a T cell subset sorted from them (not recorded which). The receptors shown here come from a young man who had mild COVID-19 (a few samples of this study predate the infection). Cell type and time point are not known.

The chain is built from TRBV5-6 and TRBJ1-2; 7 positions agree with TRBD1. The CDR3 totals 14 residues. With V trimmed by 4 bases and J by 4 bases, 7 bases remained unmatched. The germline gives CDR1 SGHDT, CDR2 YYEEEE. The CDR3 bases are TGTGCCAGCAGCGCGGGACAGTATCTCTATGGCTACACCTTC. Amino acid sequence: CASSAGQYLYGYTF.

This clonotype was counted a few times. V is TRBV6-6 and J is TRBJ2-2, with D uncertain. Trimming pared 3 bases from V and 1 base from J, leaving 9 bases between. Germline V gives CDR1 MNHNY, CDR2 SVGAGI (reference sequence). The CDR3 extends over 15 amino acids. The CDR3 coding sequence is TGTGCCAGCAGTTATAGGTCGAAGAACACCGGGGAGCTGTTTTTT. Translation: CASSYRSKNTGELFF.

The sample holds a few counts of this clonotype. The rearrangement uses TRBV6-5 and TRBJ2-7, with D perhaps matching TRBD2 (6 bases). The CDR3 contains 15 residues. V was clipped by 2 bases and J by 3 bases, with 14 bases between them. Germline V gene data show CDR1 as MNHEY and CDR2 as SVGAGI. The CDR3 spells CASSYGGSMIYEQYF. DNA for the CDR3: TGTGCCAGCAGTTACGGGGGGTCGATGATCTACGAGCAGTACTTC.

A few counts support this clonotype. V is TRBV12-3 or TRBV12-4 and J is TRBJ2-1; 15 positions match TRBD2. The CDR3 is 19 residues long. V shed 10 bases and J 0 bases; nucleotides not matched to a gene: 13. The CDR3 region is CAIHSLGLAGGSSYNEQFF. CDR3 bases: TGTGCCATCCATTCCCTGGGACTAGCGGGGGGCAGCTCCTACAATGAGCAGTTCTTC.

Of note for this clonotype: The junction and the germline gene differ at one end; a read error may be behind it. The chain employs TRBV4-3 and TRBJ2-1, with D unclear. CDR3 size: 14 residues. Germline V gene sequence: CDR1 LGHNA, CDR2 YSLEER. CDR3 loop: CASSQGLEKGEKFF. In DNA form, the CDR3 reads TGCGCCAGCAGCCAAGGACTTGAGAAGGGTGAGAAGTTCTTC.

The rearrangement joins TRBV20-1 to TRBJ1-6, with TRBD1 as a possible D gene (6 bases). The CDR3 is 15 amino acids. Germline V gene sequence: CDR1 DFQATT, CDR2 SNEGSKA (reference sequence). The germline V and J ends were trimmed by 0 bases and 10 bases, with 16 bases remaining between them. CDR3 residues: CSARDLGRGGSPLHF. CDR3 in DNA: TGCAGTGCTAGAGATCTGGGCAGGGGTGGATCACCCCTCCACTTT.

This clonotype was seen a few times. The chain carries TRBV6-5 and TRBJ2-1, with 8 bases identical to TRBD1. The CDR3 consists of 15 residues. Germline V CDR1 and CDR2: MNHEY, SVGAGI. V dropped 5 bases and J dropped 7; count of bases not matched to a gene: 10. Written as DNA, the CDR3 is TGTGCCAGCAGTCCCGACAGGGGCAGGGGGAATGAGCAGTTCTTC. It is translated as CASSPDRGRGNEQFF.

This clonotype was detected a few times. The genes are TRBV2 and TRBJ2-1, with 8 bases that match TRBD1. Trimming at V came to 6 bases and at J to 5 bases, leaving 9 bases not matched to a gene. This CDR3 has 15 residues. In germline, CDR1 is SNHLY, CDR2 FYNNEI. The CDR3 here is CASRDGQGPNNEQFF. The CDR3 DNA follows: TGTGCCAGCAGGGACGGACAGGGTCCCAACAATGAGCAGTTCTTC.

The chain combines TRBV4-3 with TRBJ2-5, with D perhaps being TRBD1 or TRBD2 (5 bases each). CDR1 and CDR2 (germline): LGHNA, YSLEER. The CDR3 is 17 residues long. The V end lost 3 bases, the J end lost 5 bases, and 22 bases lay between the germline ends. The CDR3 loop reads CASSQAPGRGPGETQYF. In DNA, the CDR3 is TGCGCCAGCAGCCAGGCCCCGGGTCGGGGACCGGGGGAGACCCAGTACTTC.

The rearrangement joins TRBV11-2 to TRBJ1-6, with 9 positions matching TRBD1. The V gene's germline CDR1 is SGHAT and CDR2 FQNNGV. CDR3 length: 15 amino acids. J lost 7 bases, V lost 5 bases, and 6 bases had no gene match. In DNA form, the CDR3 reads TGTGCCAGCAGCCTTGGACAGGGGAGGAATTCACCCCTCCACTTT. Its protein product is CASSLGQGRNSPLHF.

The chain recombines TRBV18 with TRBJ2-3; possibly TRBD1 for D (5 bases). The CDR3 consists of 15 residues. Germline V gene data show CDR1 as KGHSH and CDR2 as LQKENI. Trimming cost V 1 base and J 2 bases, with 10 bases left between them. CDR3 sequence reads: CASSPLQGYTDTQYF. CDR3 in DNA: TGTGCCAGCTCACCACTTCAGGGATACACAGATACGCAGTATTTT. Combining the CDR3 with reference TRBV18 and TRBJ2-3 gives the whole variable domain NAGVMQNPRHLVRRRGQEARLRCSPMKGHSHVYWYRQLPEEGLKFMVYLQKENIIDESGMPKERFSAEFPKEGPSILRIQQVVRGDSAAYFCASSPLQGYTDTQYFGPGTRLTVL.

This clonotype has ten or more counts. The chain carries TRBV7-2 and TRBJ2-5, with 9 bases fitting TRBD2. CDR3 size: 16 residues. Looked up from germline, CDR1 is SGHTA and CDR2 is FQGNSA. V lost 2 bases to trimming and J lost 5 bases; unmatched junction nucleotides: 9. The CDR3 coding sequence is TGTGCCAGCAGCTTAAGGCCAGCGGGGGGAGGCGAGACCCAGTACTTC. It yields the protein CASSLRPAGGGETQYF.

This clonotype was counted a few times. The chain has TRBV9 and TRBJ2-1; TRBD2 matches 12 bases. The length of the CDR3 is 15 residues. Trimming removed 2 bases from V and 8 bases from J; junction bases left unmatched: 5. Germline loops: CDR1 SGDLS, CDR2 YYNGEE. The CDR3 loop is CASSVGLAGSDEQFF. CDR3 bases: TGTGCCAGCAGCGTCGGACTAGCGGGGTCTGATGAGCAGTTCTTC.

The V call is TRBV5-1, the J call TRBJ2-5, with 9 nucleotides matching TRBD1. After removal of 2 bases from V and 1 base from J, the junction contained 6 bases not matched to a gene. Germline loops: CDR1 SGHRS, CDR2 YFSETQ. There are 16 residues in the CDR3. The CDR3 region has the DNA TGCGCCAGCAGCTTCCAACTGACAGGGGGCCAAGAGACCCAGTACTTC. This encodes CASSFQLTGGQETQYF.